The 3 T cell receptor beta chains in this list originate from one sample, sequenced in a study of cytomegalovirus exposure and HLA in healthy donors. Use of 60 Vbeta and 13 Jbeta primers characterized the PCR. Sequenced by immunoSEQ multiplex PCR; TCRdb stores in-frame clones only, minus some. Counted here are about 130,000 clones, around 85% occurring once; the ten biggest clones make up approximately 4%. Sequenced input: PBMCs. The receptor source for this set is a man between 18 and 29 years old in good health and CMV-seropositive.

The V and J genes are TRBV10-1 and TRBJ2-2; possibly TRBD1 for D (5 bases). Germline loops: CDR1 WNHNN, CDR2 SYGVQD (reference sequence). V was cut by 6 bases and J by 7 bases, with 9 bases left in between. This CDR3 has 12 residues. This chain's CDR3 is CASRGLGGELFF. The CDR3 region has the DNA TGCGCCAGCAGGGGGCTCGGCGGGGAGCTGTTTTTT.

The chain employs TRBV7-9 and TRBJ2-7, with TRBD1 identical over 10 bases. The CDR3 is made up of 16 amino acids. The germline gives CDR1 SEHNR, CDR2 FQNEAQ (reference sequence). The J segment lost 3 bases and the V segment lost 0 bases, leaving 5 bases of the junction unmatched. CDR3 in DNA: TGTGCCAGCAGCTTAGCGCCGGGGACAGGGGTCTACGAGCAGTACTTC. It translates to CASSLAPGTGVYEQYF.

Only a few counts were recorded for this clone. V gene TRBV5-1 combines with J gene TRBJ1-4, with D possibly matching TRBD1 (5 bases). CDR3 length: 16 residues. V was clipped by 2 bases and J by 8 bases, with 19 bases between them. CDR1 and CDR2 from the germline V gene are SGHRS and YFSETQ. The DNA for the CDR3 is TGCGCCAGCAGCTTTGAACCGGGACTACTAAAGGAAAAACTGTTTTTT. Translated: CASSFEPGLLKEKLFF.